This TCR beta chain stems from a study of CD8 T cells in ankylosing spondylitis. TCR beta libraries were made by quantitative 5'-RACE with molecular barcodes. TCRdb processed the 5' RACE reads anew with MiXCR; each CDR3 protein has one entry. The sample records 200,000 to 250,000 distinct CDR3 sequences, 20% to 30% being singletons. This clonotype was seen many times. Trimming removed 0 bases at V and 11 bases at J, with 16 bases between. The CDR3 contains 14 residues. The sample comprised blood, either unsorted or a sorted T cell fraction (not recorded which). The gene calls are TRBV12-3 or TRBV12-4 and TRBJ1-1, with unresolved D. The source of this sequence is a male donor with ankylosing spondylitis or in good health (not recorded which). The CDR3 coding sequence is TGTGCCAGCAGTTTAGCGGTAACACGGGTTGGTGCTTTCTTT. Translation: CASSLAVTRVGAFF.